A single T cell receptor beta chain is shown here with its context. The entry originates in a study of identical twins. CDR1 and CDR2 (germline): MNHEY, SVGAGI. The V gene end was trimmed by 2 bases and the J gene end by 3 bases; junction bases not matched to a gene: 4. The CDR3 has 14 residues. TCRdb redid the calling of the 5' RACE reads with MiXCR, one entry per CDR3 protein. In the table there are under 250,000 distinct CDR3 sequences, roughly 7.5% of which are singletons. This same sample was also part of a study on yellow fever vaccine responses in identical twins.

The TCR comes from a woman in her late teens or twenties in good health. This chain uses TRBV6-5 with TRBJ2-7; 7 bases are shared with TRBD2. Material: memory (CD45RO+) T cells sorted from blood. CDR3 sequence (DNA): TGTGCCAGCAGTTACGGAATAGCGGGCTACGAGCAGTACTTC. Residues: CASSYGIAGYEQYF.